This T cell receptor (beta chain) was retrieved from a study of shared clonotypes between healthy human individuals. Running of the assay took place at deep level. Per sorted-subset replicate PCR, input was approximately 0.2 ug DNA, representing 30,000 to 35,000 T cell genomes. TCRdb keeps only in-frame clones here, not all; method: immunoSEQ multiplex PCR. The sample lists 2 million to 3 million clones, more than 85% occurring once. Regarding the study as a whole: Investigators collected only blood, and repertoires in tissues likely differ.

The CDR3 runs 14 residues. CDR1 MNHNS and CDR2 SASEGT come from the germline V gene. With V trimmed by 6 bases and J by 7 bases, 6 bases remained unmatched. Worth noting for this clone: The target antigen is unknown.

Sequencing was done on a sample of naive CD4+ T cells from PBMCs. Specified subset: CD45RA+ positively selected. The receptor was isolated from a man between 18 and 29 years old in good health. Some clones in this sample may be carry-over from other donors' samples. The chain links TRBV6-1 to TRBJ2-1; 10 bases line up with TRBD2. CDR3 loop: CASRLAGLENEQFF. DNA of the CDR3: TGTGCCAGCAGACTAGCGGGATTAGAGAATGAGCAGTTCTTC.